A selection of T cell receptor beta chains follows, all from one sample in a study of T cells in Graves' hyperthyroidism and ophthalmopathy. TCRdb reprocessed the multiplex PCR reads via MiXCR and lists one record per CDR3 protein. The sample holds about 350,000 distinct CDR3 sequences, 12% to 15% seen once. The sample taken for sequencing was blood. These TCRs come from a woman between 40 and 50 years old with Graves' ophthalmopathy. CDR3s include the opening cysteine and the closing phenylalanine or tryptophan. A D gene is named only where the DNA matches it firmly. Some rows mark clone size as missing; the rest say once, few, many or name a class of expanded clone.

TRBD2	TRBJ2-7	TRBV12-3/TRBV12-4	many	TGTGCCAGCAGCAAATTAGCGGGAGGCTACGAGCAGTACTTC	CASSKLAGGYEQYF
TRBD1	TRBJ2-2	TRBV29-1	many	TGCAGCGTTCGGACAGGAATCACCGGGGAGCTGTTTTTT	CSVRTGITGELFF
-	TRBJ1-5	TRBV12-3/TRBV12-4	many	TGTGCCAGCAGCCACCATGAGAGTGGCAATCAGCCCCAGCATTTT	CASSHHESGNQPQHF
-	TRBJ1-2	TRBV19	few	TGTGCCAGTAGTGGGGACAACGGGATTGTCTACGACTATGGCTACACCTTC	CASSGDNGIVYDYGYTF
-	TRBJ2-7	TRBV5-6	few	TGTGCCAGCAGCTTGGAGGAGGAATCCTACGAGCAGTACTTC	CASSLEEESYEQYF
-	TRBJ1-6	TRBV6-5	-	TGTGCCAGCAGTTACTCTATCACGGGAAGCTCCTATAATTCACCCCTCCACTTT	CASSYSITGSSYNSPLHF
TRBD1	TRBJ1-2	TRBV5-4	-	TGTGCCAGCAGCCAGGGACAGCAAACTTATGGCTACACCTTC	CASSQGQQTYGYTF
TRBD2	TRBJ2-3	TRBV10-2	-	TGCGCCAGCAGTGCCTTTGGGACTAGCGGGGGTACGCAGTATTTT	CASSAFGTSGGTQYF
TRBD1	TRBJ2-1	TRBV11-2	many	TGTGCCAGCAGCACCCGGGACAGATACAATGAGCAGTTCTTC	CASSTRDRYNEQFF
TRBD1	TRBJ2-7	TRBV12-3/TRBV12-4	many	TGTGCCAGCAGACGGACAGGGGGCTACGAGCAGTACTTC	CASRRTGGYEQYF
-	TRBJ1-1	TRBV7-9	many	TGTGCCAGCAGCCAAGAAGGGAGCACTGAAGCTTTCTTT	CASSQEGSTEAFF
TRBD2	TRBJ2-1	TRBV5-1	many	TGCGCCAGCAGCGCCCGGACTAGCTCTAGCAATGAGCAGTTCTTC	CASSARTSSSNEQFF
TRBD2	TRBJ2-3	TRBV10-3	many	TGTGCCATCGTCGATGAGCGGGGGACGGATACGCAGTATTTT	CAIVDERGTDTQYF
-	TRBJ2-5	TRBV24-1	few	TGTGCCACCAGTGACCCGTCCAGGGGAGGCCAGTACTTC	CATSDPSRGGQYF
-	TRBJ1-2	TRBV20-1	many	TGCAGTGCTAGCTCAGGGGAGCATGGCTACACCTTC	CSASSGEHGYTF
-	TRBJ2-5	TRBV5-1	-	TGCGCCAGCAGCTTGTTCGGGGGACGGGAGACCCAGTACTTC	CASSLFGGRETQYF
TRBD2	TRBJ2-3	TRBV11-2	few	TGTGCCAGCAGCTTTCTCGGACTAGCGGGAGGGAGACCTAGCACAGATACGCAGTATTTT	CASSFLGLAGGRPSTDTQYF
-	TRBJ1-2	TRBV2	many	TGTGCCAGCAGTGATGTTATCTATGGCTACACCTTC	CASSDVIYGYTF
TRBD2	TRBJ2-7	TRBV4-1	-	TGCGCCAGCAGCCAAGAATCGAACCTTGGACTAGCGGGGGCCCACTACGAGCAGTACTTC	CASSQESNLGLAGAHYEQYF
-	TRBJ2-7	TRBV7-9	-	TGTGCCAGCAGCGTGAACAGGGTCTCCTACGAGCAGTACTTC	CASSVNRVSYEQYF
-	TRBJ2-1	TRBV5-4	few	TGTGCCAGCAGCTTGGTGGCGGGGCACGATGAGCAGTTCTTC	CASSLVAGHDEQFF
-	TRBJ2-5	TRBV28	many	TGTGCCAGCAGTTTAGAATTTAGGGAGGTTTACCAAGAGACCCAGTACTTC	CASSLEFREVYQETQYF
TRBD2	TRBJ2-7	TRBV5-1	few	TGCGCCAGCAGCGGGGGGGGGGACGAGCAGTACTTC	CASSGGGDEQYF
-	TRBJ1-3	TRBV25-1	-	TGTGCCAGCAATGGACCGAGCTCTGGAAACACCATATATTTT	CASNGPSSGNTIYF
-	TRBJ1-1	TRBV20-1	many	TGCAGTGCTAGAGGTCCAGGGAACACTGAAGCTTTCTTT	CSARGPGNTEAFF
TRBD2	TRBJ2-1	TRBV2	-	TGTGCCAGCAGTGTGTCTAGCGGGGGGACCTCGGGTCACGAAGACAATGAGCGGTTCTTC	CASSVSSGGTSGHEDNERFF
-	TRBJ2-6	TRBV28	many	TGTGCCAGCAGGTCTGCGTGGGGCCGGAGGGCCAACGTCCTGACTTTC	CASRSAWGRRANVLTF
-	TRBJ2-7	TRBV6-1	few	TGTGCCAGCAGGCCTCTAGACAGGAACGAGCAGTACTTC	CASRPLDRNEQYF
-	TRBJ2-2	TRBV6-1	many	TGTGCCAGCAATGAGTTTTCCGGGGAGCTGTTTTTT	CASNEFSGELFF
TRBD1	TRBJ1-6	TRBV27	-	TGTGCCAGCAGTCCCGGACAGGGTCCTAATTCACCCCTCCACTTT	CASSPGQGPNSPLHF
TRBD1	TRBJ2-6	TRBV10-3	few	TGTGCCATCAGCCCCGCAGGGGGAAGCTCTGGGGCCAACGTCCTGACTTTC	CAISPAGGSSGANVLTF
-	TRBJ1-6	TRBV28	-	TGTGCCAGCAGTACGGCGACAGGCTATAATTCACCCCTCCACTTT	CASSTATGYNSPLHF
-	TRBJ1-3	TRBV7-9	few	TGTGCCAGCAGCCGGGACGGGGACTCTGGAAACACCATATATTTT	CASSRDGDSGNTIYF
-	TRBJ2-2	TRBV4-1	-	TGCGCCAGCAGCCAAGGCGGACAGCCCGGGGAGCTGTTTTTT	CASSQGGQPGELFF
-	TRBJ1-1	TRBV20-1	many	TGCAGTGCTAGCAAGGGACCCCCGGGGACTGAAGCTTTCTTT	CSASKGPPGTEAFF
-	TRBJ1-5	TRBV12-3/TRBV12-4	many	TGTGCCACATGTGGCGGAGGTCTCGGGCCCCAGCATTTT	CATCGGGLGPQHF
-	TRBJ2-5	TRBV7-2	-	TGTGCCAGCAGCCAACCGGACAGACAAGAGACCCAGTACTTC	CASSQPDRQETQYF
-	TRBJ2-7	TRBV6-1	-	TGTGCCAGCAGGGGGGCCAGTCTTAGCGAGCAGTACTTC	CASRGASLSEQYF
-	TRBJ1-2	TRBV5-5	many	TGTGCCAGCAGCTCTTCTCCCGGAGACTATGGCTACACCTTC	CASSSSPGDYGYTF
-	TRBJ2-1	TRBV20-1	many	TGCAGTGCCGTTCCAGGGATAAGTGAGCAGTTCTTC	CSAVPGISEQFF